The following is a T cell receptor (beta chain) sequence with its context. Germline V lookup: CDR1 MGHRA, CDR2 YSYEKL. The CDR3 runs to 16 residues. V lost 1 base and J 0 bases, leaving 11 bases between the germline ends. Participant age was roughly 18 to 90 years, and participants resided in roughly 24 US areas. Two negative PCRs, clearance, or symptom resolution were required of recovered Cohort 3 donors. This sample was included in a study of blood T cell repertoires in COVID-19. The wider study: Both acute and convalescent COVID-19 samples were obtained from the United States, Italy and Spain.

Per the authors' pipeline: Estimation of nucleated cell counts relied on the amplification of reference gene primers. Data came from immunoSEQ multiplex PCR; TCRdb stores just in-frame clones and leaves some out. V and J calls and clone size are those listed in that table; D and trimming were worked out from the DNA. The sample shows more than 300,000 clones, around nine tenths of them seen only once. Source material: PBMCs or T cells enriched from blood (not recorded which). This receptor was taken from a woman between 18 and 30 years old who had recovered from COVID-19. This chain uses TRBV4-1 with TRBJ2-3, with D maybe TRBD1 (6 bases). DNA of the CDR3: TGCGCCAGCAGCCAAGTATGGGGGCCTAGCACAGATACGCAGTATTTT. Translation gives CASSQVWGPSTDTQYF.